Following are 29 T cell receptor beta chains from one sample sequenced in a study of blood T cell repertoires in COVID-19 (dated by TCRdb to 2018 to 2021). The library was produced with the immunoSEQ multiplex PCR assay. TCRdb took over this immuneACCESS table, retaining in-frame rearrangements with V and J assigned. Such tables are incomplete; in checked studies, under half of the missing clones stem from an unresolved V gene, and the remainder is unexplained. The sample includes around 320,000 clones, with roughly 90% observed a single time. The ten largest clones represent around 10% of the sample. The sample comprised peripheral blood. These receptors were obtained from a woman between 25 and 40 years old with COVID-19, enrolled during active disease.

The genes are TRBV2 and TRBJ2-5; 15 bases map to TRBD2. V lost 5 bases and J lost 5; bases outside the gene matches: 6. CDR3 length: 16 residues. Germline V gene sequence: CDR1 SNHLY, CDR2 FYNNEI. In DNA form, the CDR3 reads TGTGCCAGCAGTCTAGGACTAGCGGGGGGGCCGGAGACCCAGTACTTC. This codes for CASSLGLAGGPETQYF.

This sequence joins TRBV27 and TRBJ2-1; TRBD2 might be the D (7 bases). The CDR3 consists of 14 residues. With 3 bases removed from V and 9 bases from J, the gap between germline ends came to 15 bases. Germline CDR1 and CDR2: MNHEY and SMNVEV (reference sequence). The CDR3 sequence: CASSLGGGIGEQFF. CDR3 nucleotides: TGTGCCAGCAGTTTGGGGGGGGGCATCGGTGAGCAGTTCTTC.

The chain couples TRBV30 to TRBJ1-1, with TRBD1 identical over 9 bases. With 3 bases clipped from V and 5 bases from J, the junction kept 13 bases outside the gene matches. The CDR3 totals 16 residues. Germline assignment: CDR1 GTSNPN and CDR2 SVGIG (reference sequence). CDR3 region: CAWRRKRTGDRTEAFF. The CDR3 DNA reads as TGTGCCTGGAGGCGGAAGCGGACAGGGGATCGAACTGAAGCTTTCTTT.

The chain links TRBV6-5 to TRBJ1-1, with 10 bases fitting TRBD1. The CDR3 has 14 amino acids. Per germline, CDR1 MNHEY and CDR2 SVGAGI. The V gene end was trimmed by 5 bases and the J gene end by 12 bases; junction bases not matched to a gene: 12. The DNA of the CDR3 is TGTGCCAGCAGTCCCCCGACAGGGGGCCTCCCCCCTTTCTTT. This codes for CASSPPTGGLPPFF.

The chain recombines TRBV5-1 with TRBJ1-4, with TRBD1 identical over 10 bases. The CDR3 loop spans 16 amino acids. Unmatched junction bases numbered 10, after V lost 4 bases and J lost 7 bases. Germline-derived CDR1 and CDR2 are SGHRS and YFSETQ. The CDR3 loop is CASSLGDRGRGEKLFF. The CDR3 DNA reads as TGCGCCAGCAGCCTAGGTGACAGGGGGCGCGGTGAAAAACTGTTTTTT. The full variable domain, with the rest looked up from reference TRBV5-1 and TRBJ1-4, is KAGVTQTPRYLIKTRGQQVTLSCSPISGHRSVSWYQQTPGQGLQFLFEYFSETQRNKGNFPGRFSGRQFSNSRSEMNVSTLELGDSALYLCASSLGDRGRGEKLFFGSGTQLSVL.

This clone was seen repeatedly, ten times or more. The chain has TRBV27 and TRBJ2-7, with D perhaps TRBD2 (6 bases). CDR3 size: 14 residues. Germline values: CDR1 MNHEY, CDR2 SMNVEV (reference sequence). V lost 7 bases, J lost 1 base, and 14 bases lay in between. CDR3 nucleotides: TGTGCCAGCAATGGCGGGGCGCCGTCCTACGAGCAGTACTTC. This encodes CASNGGAPSYEQYF.

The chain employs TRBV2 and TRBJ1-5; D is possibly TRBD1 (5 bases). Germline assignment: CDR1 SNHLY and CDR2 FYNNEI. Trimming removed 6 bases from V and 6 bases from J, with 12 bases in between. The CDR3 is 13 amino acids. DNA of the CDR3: TGTGCCAGCAGCGGGACCGGGGGTCAGCCCCAGCATTTT. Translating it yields CASSGTGGQPQHF.

The CDR3 DNA follows: TGTGCCAGCGGCATCGCCAAAAACATTCAGTACTTC. Protein: CASGIAKNIQYF. The chain joins TRBV2 to TRBJ2-4, with D uncertain. CDR3 length: 12 residues. V shed 8 bases and J shed 1 base, with 6 bases lying between them. CDR1 and CDR2 from the germline V gene are SNHLY and FYNNEI.

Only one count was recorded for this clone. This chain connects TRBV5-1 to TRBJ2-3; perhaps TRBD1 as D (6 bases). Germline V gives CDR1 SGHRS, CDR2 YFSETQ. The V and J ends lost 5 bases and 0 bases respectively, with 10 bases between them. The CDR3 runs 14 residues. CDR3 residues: CASRQGTSTDTQYF. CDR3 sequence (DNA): TGCGCCAGCAGACAGGGAACTAGCACAGATACGCAGTATTTT.

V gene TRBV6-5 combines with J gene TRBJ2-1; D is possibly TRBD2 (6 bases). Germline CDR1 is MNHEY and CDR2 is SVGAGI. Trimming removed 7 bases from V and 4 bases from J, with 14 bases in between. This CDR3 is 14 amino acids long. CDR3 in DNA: TGTGCCAGCACCCCGGTCCGGGGGTACAATGAGCAGTTCTTC. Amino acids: CASTPVRGYNEQFF.

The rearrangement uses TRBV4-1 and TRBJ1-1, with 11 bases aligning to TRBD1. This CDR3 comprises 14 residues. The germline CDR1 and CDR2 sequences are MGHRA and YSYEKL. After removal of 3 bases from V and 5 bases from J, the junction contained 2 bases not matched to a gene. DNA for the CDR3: TGCGCCAGCAGCCAGGACAGGGGGCGGACTGAAGCTTTCTTT. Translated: CASSQDRGRTEAFF.

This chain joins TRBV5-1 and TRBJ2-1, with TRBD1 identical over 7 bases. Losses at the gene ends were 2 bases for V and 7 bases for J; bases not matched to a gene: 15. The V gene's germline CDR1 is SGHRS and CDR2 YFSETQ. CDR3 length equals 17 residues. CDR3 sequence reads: CASSFALTGTRFNEQFF. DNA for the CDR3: TGCGCCAGCAGCTTCGCATTGACAGGGACGAGATTTAATGAGCAGTTCTTC. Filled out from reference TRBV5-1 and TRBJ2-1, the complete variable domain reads KAGVTQTPRYLIKTRGQQVTLSCSPISGHRSVSWYQQTPGQGLQFLFEYFSETQRNKGNFPGRFSGRQFSNSRSEMNVSTLELGDSALYLCASSFALTGTRFNEQFFGPGTRLTVL.

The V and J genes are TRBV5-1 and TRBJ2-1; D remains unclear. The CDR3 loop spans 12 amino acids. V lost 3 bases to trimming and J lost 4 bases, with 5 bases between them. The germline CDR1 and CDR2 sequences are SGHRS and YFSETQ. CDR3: CASSSLYNEQFF. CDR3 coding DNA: TGCGCCAGCAGCTCCCTTTACAATGAGCAGTTCTTC. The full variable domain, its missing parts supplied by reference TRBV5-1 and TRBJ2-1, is KAGVTQTPRYLIKTRGQQVTLSCSPISGHRSVSWYQQTPGQGLQFLFEYFSETQRNKGNFPGRFSGRQFSNSRSEMNVSTLELGDSALYLCASSSLYNEQFFGPGTRLTVL.

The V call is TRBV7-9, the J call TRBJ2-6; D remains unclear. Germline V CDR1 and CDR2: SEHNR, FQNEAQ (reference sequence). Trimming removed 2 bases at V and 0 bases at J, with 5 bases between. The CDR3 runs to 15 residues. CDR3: CASSLYISGANVLTF. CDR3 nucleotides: TGTGCCAGCAGCTTATACATCTCTGGGGCCAACGTCCTGACTTTC.

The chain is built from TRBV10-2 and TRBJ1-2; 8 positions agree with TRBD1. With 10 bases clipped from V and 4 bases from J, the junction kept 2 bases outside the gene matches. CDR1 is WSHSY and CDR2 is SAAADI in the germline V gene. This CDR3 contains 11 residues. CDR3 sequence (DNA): TGCGCCATAGGACAGGGCTATGGCTACACCTTC. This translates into CAIGQGYGYTF.

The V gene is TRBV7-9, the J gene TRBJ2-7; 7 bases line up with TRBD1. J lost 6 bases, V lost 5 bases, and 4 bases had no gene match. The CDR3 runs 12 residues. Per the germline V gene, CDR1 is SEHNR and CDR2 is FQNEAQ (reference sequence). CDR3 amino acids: CASSAQGTEQYF. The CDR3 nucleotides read TGTGCCAGCAGCGCACAGGGGACCGAGCAGTACTTC.

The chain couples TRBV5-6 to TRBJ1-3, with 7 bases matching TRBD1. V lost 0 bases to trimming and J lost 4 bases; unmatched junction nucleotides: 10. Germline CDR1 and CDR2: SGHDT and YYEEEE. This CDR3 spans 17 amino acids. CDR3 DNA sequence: TGTGCCAGCAGCTTGGAGTCCGGACAGGTTACCGGAAACACCATATATTTT. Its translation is CASSLESGQVTGNTIYF.

This CDR3 reads CAWSVLAIGRTEAFF. CDR3 DNA sequence: TGTGCCTGGAGTGTACTGGCCATCGGGAGGACTGAAGCTTTCTTT. The chain carries TRBV30 and TRBJ1-1; D uncertain. Germline CDR1 GTSNPN, CDR2 SVGIG (reference sequence). Trimming stripped 0 bases from V and 5 bases from J, with 16 bases between. The CDR3 loop spans 15 amino acids. The full variable domain, completed using reference TRBV30 and TRBJ1-1, is SQTIHQWPATLVQPVGSPLSLECTVEGTSNPNLYWYRQAAGRGLQLLFYSVGIGQISSEVPQNLSASRPQDRQFILSSKKLLLSDSGFYLCAWSVLAIGRTEAFFGQGTRLTVV.

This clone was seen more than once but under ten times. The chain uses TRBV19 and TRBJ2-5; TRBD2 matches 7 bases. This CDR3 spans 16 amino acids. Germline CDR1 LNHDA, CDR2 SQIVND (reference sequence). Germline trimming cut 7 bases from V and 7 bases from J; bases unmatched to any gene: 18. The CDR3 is CASTKRAAGLEGTQYF. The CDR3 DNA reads TGTGCCAGTACCAAAAGGGCAGCGGGGCTTGAGGGGACCCAGTACTTC. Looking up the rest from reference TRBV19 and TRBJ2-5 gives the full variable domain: DGGITQSPKYLFRKEGQNVTLSCEQNLNHDAMYWYRQDPGQGLRLIYYSQIVNDFQKGDIAEGYSVSREKKESFPLTVTSAQKNPTAFYLCASTKRAAGLEGTQYFGPGTRLLVL.

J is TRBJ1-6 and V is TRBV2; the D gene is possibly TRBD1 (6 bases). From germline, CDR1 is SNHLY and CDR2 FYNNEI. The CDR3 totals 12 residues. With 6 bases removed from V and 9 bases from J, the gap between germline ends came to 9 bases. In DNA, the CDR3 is TGTGCCAGCAGCCCACAGGGTTCACCCCTCCACTTT. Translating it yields CASSPQGSPLHF.

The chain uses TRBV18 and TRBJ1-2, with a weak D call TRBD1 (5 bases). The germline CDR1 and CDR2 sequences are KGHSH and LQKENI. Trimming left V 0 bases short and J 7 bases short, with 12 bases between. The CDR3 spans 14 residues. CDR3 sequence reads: CASSPPNRSPGYTF. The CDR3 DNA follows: TGTGCCAGCTCACCACCGAACAGGAGTCCTGGCTACACCTTC.

CDR3 DNA: TGTGCCAGCAAAAGCGGGGGCATCTCCTACGAGCAGTACTTC. It yields the protein CASKSGGISYEQYF. The chain carries TRBV6-5 and TRBJ2-7, with 8 bases identical to TRBD2. With 7 bases clipped from V and 0 bases from J, the junction kept 5 bases outside the gene matches. CDR3 length: 14 residues. Germline V CDR1 and CDR2: MNHEY, SVGAGI.

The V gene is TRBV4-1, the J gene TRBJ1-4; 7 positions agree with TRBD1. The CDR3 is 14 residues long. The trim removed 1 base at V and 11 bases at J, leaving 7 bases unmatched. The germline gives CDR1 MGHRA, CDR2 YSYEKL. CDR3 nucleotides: TGCGCCAGCAGCCAAGGACAGGGCCTCGGGAAACTGTTTTTT. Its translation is CASSQGQGLGKLFF.

DNA of the CDR3: TGTGCCAGCAGCGCCTTGCCGGCAGGGGATGGCTACACCTTC. It translates to CASSALPAGDGYTF. The rearrangement joins TRBV7-7 to TRBJ1-2; D is perhaps TRBD1 (6 bases). This CDR3 is 14 amino acids long. Germline-derived CDR1 and CDR2 are SSHAT and FNYEAQ (reference sequence). V lost 5 bases and J 6 bases, leaving 16 bases between the germline ends.

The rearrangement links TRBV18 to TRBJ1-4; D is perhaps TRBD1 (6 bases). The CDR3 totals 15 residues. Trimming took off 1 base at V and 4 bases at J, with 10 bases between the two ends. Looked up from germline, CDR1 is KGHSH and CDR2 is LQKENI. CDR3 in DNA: TGTGCCAGCTCACCACAATCAGGGGTTAATGAAAAACTGTTTTTT. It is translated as CASSPQSGVNEKLFF.

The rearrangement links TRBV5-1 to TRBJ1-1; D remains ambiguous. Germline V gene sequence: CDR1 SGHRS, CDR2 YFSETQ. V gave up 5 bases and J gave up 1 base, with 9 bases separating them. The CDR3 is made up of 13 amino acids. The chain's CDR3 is CASRMAANTEAFF. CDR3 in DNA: TGCGCCAGCAGAATGGCGGCGAACACTGAAGCTTTCTTT. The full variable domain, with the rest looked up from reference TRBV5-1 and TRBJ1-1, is KAGVTQTPRYLIKTRGQQVTLSCSPISGHRSVSWYQQTPGQGLQFLFEYFSETQRNKGNFPGRFSGRQFSNSRSEMNVSTLELGDSALYLCASRMAANTEAFFGQGTRLTVV.

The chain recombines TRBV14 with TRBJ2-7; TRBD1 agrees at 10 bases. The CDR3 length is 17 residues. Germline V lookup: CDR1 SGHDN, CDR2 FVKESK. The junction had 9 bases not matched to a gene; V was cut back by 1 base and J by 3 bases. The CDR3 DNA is TGTGCCAGCAGCCAAGGGCATAGGGACAGGGGTATCTACGAGCAGTACTTC. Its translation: CASSQGHRDRGIYEQYF.

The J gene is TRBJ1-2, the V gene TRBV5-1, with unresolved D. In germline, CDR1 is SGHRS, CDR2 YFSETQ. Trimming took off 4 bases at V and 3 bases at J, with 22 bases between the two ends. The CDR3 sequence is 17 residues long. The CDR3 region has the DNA TGCGCCAGCAGCGCCTTGACATCCTCGAGTGACCACTATGGCTACACCTTC. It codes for CASSALTSSSDHYGYTF.

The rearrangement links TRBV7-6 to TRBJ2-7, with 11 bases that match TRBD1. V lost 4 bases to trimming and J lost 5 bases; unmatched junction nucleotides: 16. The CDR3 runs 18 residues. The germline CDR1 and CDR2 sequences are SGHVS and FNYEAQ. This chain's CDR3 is CASSSRGRGGQGADEQYF. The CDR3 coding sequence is TGTGCCAGCAGCTCCCGGGGACGAGGCGGACAGGGGGCTGACGAGCAGTACTTC.